Detailed here is one T cell receptor beta chain. The data originate from a study of blood T cell repertoires in COVID-19. In the study overall: Material from acute and convalescent COVID-19 was sourced from the United States, Italy and Spain.

Generated by immunoSEQ multiplex PCR, the TCRdb table keeps only in-frame clones and is missing some. Of roughly 200,000 clones in the sample, more than 70% are singletons; the top ten hold roughly 18%. CDR3 length equals 12 residues. CDR1 is MNHEY and CDR2 is SVGEGT in the germline V gene. V lost 5 bases and J lost 3, with 8 bases in between. The Seattle patients, enrolled during active infection, were followed longitudinally. This TCR derives from a person aged 70 to 80 with COVID-19, enrolled during active disease. V gene TRBV6-2 or TRBV6-3 combines with J gene TRBJ2-7; no firm D call. Sequencing was carried out using peripheral blood. CDR3 in DNA: TGTGCCAGCAGTACAGTGGTCTACGAGCAGTACTTC. It yields the protein CASSTVVYEQYF.